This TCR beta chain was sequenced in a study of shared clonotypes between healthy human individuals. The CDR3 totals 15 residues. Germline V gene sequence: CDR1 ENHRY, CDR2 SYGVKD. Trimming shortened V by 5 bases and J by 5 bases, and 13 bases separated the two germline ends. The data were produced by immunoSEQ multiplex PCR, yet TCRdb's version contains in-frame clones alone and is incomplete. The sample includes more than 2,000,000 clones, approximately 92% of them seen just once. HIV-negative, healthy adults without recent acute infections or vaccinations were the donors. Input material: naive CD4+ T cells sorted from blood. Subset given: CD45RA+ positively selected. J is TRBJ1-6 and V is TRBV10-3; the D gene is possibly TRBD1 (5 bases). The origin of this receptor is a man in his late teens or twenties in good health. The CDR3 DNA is TGTGCCATCAGTCCCGGGACGGATAATAATTCACCCCTCCACTTT. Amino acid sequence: CAISPGTDNNSPLHF.